Following are 22 T cell receptor beta chains from one sample sequenced in a study of cytomegalovirus exposure and HLA in healthy donors (dated by TCRdb to about 2017). Library construction relied on the immunoSEQ multiplex PCR assay. For the multiplex PCR, a mixture combining 60 forward primers for TCR Vbeta segments and 13 reverse primers for TCR Jbeta segments was used. In TCRdb, the immuneACCESS table is reduced to in-frame sequences with V and J assigned. These tables do not hold every clone; where another copy was compared, an unresolved V gene accounts for under half, and the others remain unexplained. The sample has 55,000 to 65,000 clones on record, about 72% of them singletons. The biggest ten clones account for 2.5% to 3.5% of the sample. The sample consisted of PBMCs. The receptors come from a woman aged 40 to 50 in good health and CMV-seropositive.

CDR3 sequence reads: CASSDPGQGTDTQYF. As DNA, the CDR3 is TGTGCCAGCAGCGATCCGGGACAGGGCACAGATACGCAGTATTTT. The chain uses TRBV5-5 and TRBJ2-3, with 8 bases aligning to TRBD1. The CDR3 runs to 15 residues. V lost 4 bases to trimming and J lost 1 base; unmatched junction nucleotides: 5. Per germline, CDR1 SGHKS and CDR2 YYEKEE (reference sequence).

CDR3 loop: CASSRARGRTEAFF. In nucleotides, the CDR3 is TGTGCCAGTAGTAGGGCCAGGGGGCGCACTGAAGCTTTCTTT. The V gene is TRBV19, the J gene TRBJ1-1, with 8 bases that match TRBD1. Unmatched junction bases numbered 5, after V lost 4 bases and J lost 4 bases. The CDR3 is made up of 14 amino acids. CDR1 LNHDA and CDR2 SQIVND come from the germline V gene (reference sequence).

The V gene is TRBV30, the J gene TRBJ2-7; D is perhaps TRBD1 (5 bases). Between the trimmed V and J ends, which lost 3 bases and 3 bases, there was a span of 6 bases. The CDR3 totals 11 residues. CDR1 GTSNPN and CDR2 SVGIG come from the germline V gene (reference sequence). The CDR3 DNA follows: TGTGCCTGGAGCAGGGACTACGAGCAGTACTTC. This encodes CAWSRDYEQYF. The full variable domain, with the rest looked up from reference TRBV30 and TRBJ2-7, is SQTIHQWPATLVQPVGSPLSLECTVEGTSNPNLYWYRQAAGRGLQLLFYSVGIGQISSEVPQNLSASRPQDRQFILSSKKLLLSDSGFYLCAWSRDYEQYFGPGTRLTVT.

This rearrangement joins TRBV6-6 to TRBJ1-5, with D uncertain. There are 15 residues in the CDR3. V lost 0 bases, J lost 3 bases, and 9 bases lay in between. Germline CDR1 and CDR2: MNHNY and SVGAGI (reference sequence). CDR3 loop: CASSYSFGLNQPQHF. The CDR3 DNA sequence: TGTGCCAGCAGTTACTCGTTCGGACTCAATCAGCCCCAGCATTTT.

This sequence joins TRBV5-4 and TRBJ2-3; weak D call: TRBD1 (5 bases). Trimming shortened V by 4 bases and J by 1 base, and 13 bases separated the two germline ends. This CDR3 has 15 amino acids. Germline assignment: CDR1 SGHNT and CDR2 YYREEE (reference sequence). The DNA for the CDR3 is TGTGCCAGCAGCCCAGGACAAGGTGGCACAGATACGCAGTATTTT. This sequence encodes CASSPGQGGTDTQYF.

CDR3 protein: CASSLSGGAGDTQYF. The CDR3 coding sequence is TGTGCCAGCAGCCTCAGCGGGGGGGCGGGAGATACGCAGTATTTT. The genes are TRBV7-3 and TRBJ2-3, with TRBD2 matching 10 bases. After removal of 5 bases from V and 5 bases from J, the junction contained 7 bases not matched to a gene. Germline V CDR1 and CDR2: SGHTA, FQGTGA. The CDR3 extends over 15 amino acids. The full variable domain, rest sourced from reference TRBV7-3 and TRBJ2-3, is GAGVSQTPSNKVTEKGKYVELRCDPISGHTALYWYRQSLGQGPEFLIYFQGTGAADDSGLPNDRFFAVRPEGSVSTLKIQRTERGDSAVYLCASSLSGGAGDTQYFGPGTRLTVL.

The chain carries TRBV6-1 and TRBJ1-5; D call uncertain. The CDR3 covers 13 residues. The V gene's germline CDR1 is MNHNS and CDR2 SASEGT. V was pared by 8 bases and J by 2 bases, with 10 bases between. The CDR3 nucleotides read TGTGCCAGCCTGGGTCGGGGCAATCAGCCCCAGCATTTT. Its translation: CASLGRGNQPQHF.

The gene calls are TRBV5-1 and TRBJ1-4; D ambiguous. V dropped 0 bases and J dropped 5 bases, with 8 bases sitting between them. Germline CDR1 and CDR2: SGHRS and YFSETQ. The CDR3 runs 14 residues. The CDR3 coding sequence is TGCGCCAGCAGCTTGGTGGGCGAAAATGAAAAACTGTTTTTT. Its translation is CASSLVGENEKLFF.

V gene TRBV19 combines with J gene TRBJ2-4, with no clear D. Trimming cost V 3 bases and J 1 base, with 13 bases left between them. The CDR3 sequence is 16 residues long. In germline, CDR1 is LNHDA, CDR2 SQIVND (reference sequence). CDR3 in DNA: TGTGCCAGTAGTATTGGGCCGTTTGGGGCCAAAAACATTCAGTACTTC. Translated: CASSIGPFGAKNIQYF.

The V and J genes are TRBV25-1 and TRBJ1-2; possibly TRBD1 for D (6 bases). Trimming cost V 8 bases and J 6 bases, with 19 bases left between them. In germline, CDR1 is MGHDK, CDR2 SYGVNS. The CDR3 is 14 residues long. For the CDR3, the DNA is TGTGCCAGCGGACATACAGGGTCTAAGGATGGCTACACCTTC. Translation: CASGHTGSKDGYTF.

The V and J genes are TRBV7-9 and TRBJ2-5; maybe TRBD2 (7 bases). The DNA matches TRBJ2-7 better at its end, which makes the J call doubtful. Germline assignment: CDR1 SEHNR and CDR2 FQNEAQ (reference sequence). The CDR3 spans 17 residues. The CDR3 region is CASSSLRGAGESYEQYF. The CDR3 DNA is TGTGCCAGCAGCTCACTTAGGGGGGCGGGGGAGTCCTACGAGCAGTACTTC.

This clone was counted only a few times. The junction does not match germline at one end; this may be a read error. This chain joins TRBV6-5 and TRBJ1-3; TRBD1 might be the D (6 bases). CDR3 size: 13 residues. Germline CDR1 and CDR2: MNHEY and SVGAGI. For the CDR3, the DNA is TGTGCCAGCAGTTACTCGTTGGGGGACACCGTATATTTT. Its translation is CASSYSLGDTVYF.

This clone was seen only once. The V gene is TRBV18, the J gene TRBJ2-5; D is undetermined. This CDR3 has 12 residues. Trimming took off 3 bases at V and 5 bases at J, with 7 bases between the two ends. Germline V gene data show CDR1 as KGHSH and CDR2 as LQKENI. The CDR3 DNA reads as TGTGCCAGCTCACCGCAGTCGGAGACCCAGTACTTC. It encodes CASSPQSETQYF.

The chain employs TRBV6-1 and TRBJ2-5, with 11 bases matching TRBD1. Germline lookup yields CDR1 MNHNS and CDR2 SASEGT. This CDR3 is 15 amino acids long. Losses at the gene ends were 3 bases for V and 5 bases for J; bases not matched to a gene: 5. CDR3 sequence: CASSDRTGGRETQYF. The DNA for the CDR3 is TGTGCCAGCAGTGATAGGACAGGGGGCCGTGAGACCCAGTACTTC.

The chain employs TRBV7-2 and TRBJ2-5, with D unclear. Trimming removed 1 base from V and 1 base from J, with 13 bases in between. CDR3 length: 16 amino acids. The germline V gene has CDR1 SGHTA and CDR2 FQGNSA. This CDR3 reads CASSLVPSRGQETQYF. CDR3 DNA: TGTGCCAGCAGCTTAGTACCCTCCCGCGGCCAAGAGACCCAGTACTTC.

The table lists this clone with a count of one. The CDR3 DNA is TGCGCCAGCAGCCCCTCTAGCGCTAGCACAGATACGCAGTATTTT. As protein: CASSPSSASTDTQYF. The J gene is TRBJ2-3, the V gene TRBV4-3, with D tentatively TRBD2 (6 bases). The CDR3 is 15 residues long. The germline V gene encodes CDR1 LGHNA and CDR2 YSLEER. V lost 4 bases and J 0 bases, leaving 11 bases between the germline ends.

The chain joins TRBV4-1 to TRBJ1-5, with D possibly matching TRBD1 (5 bases). This CDR3 comprises 14 residues. The germline CDR1 and CDR2 sequences are MGHRA and YSYEKL. Trimming removed 4 bases at V and 12 bases at J, with 19 bases between. CDR3 amino acids: CASSRGAREDLQHF. Here the CDR3 DNA reads TGCGCCAGCAGCCGGGGCGCCAGGGAAGATCTCCAGCATTTT.

V and J are TRBV7-3 and TRBJ2-2; a possible D gene is TRBD2 (7 bases). V was trimmed by 5 bases and J by 0 bases, leaving 10 bases between them. The V gene's germline CDR1 is SGHTA and CDR2 FQGTGA. The CDR3 has 15 amino acids. Here the CDR3 reads CASSRGGANTGELFF. The CDR3 bases are TGTGCCAGCAGCCGAGGGGGGGCGAACACCGGGGAGCTGTTTTTT.

V and J are TRBV7-9 and TRBJ1-1, with D unresolved. The germline V gene encodes CDR1 SEHNR and CDR2 FQNEAQ (reference sequence). V lost 5 bases and J 11 bases, leaving 12 bases between the germline ends. This CDR3 contains 11 residues. DNA for the CDR3: TGTGCCAGCAGCCCCGTTGGGGAGGCTTTCTTT. It encodes CASSPVGEAFF.

This clone was counted a single time. V and J are TRBV18 and TRBJ2-7, with unresolved D. CDR1 KGHSH and CDR2 LQKENI come from the germline V gene. Trimming took 3 bases from V and 3 from J, leaving 9 bases between them. CDR3 length: 13 residues. The CDR3 DNA reads as TGTGCCAGCTCACCCCAGGAATACTACGAGCAGTACTTC. Its translation is CASSPQEYYEQYF.

The V and J genes are TRBV19 and TRBJ1-4; possible D gene TRBD1, 5 bases. Germline loops: CDR1 LNHDA, CDR2 SQIVND (reference sequence). Deletions cut 9 bases from V and 7 bases from J, with 18 bases between. CDR3 length equals 14 residues. This chain's CDR3 is CASRVRSGGEKLFF. In nucleotides, the CDR3 is TGTGCCAGCCGAGTCCGAAGCGGGGGTGAAAAACTGTTTTTT.

This clone was found once. V usage is TRBV7-9 and J usage is TRBJ1-6; D may be TRBD1 (5 bases). The V end was cut by 7 bases, the J end by 8 bases, with 12 bases between. CDR3 length: 13 residues. Germline CDR1 reads SEHNR; CDR2 reads FQNEAQ (reference sequence). In DNA, the CDR3 is TGTGCCAGCATCTCCACGGGGGATTCACCCCTCCACTTT. Amino acids: CASISTGDSPLHF.